The entry below describes one T cell receptor beta chain. Its antigen is not identified. Sample-barcoded 5' priming and a J-beta primer mix drove a second PCR of roughly 6 to 12 cycles. Each cDNA molecule received a tag from a template-switch adaptor that had 12 random nucleotides. TCRdb independently ran MiXCR on the 5' RACE reads; one entry per CDR3 protein. Of about 1.4 million distinct CDR3 sequences in the sample, approximately 59% were seen once. The donors, healthy Caucasians from Russia, were aged roughly 6 to 90. V was cut by 3 bases and J by 2 bases, with 4 bases left in between. The CDR3 runs 14 residues. CDR1 and CDR2 from the germline V gene are KGHDR and SFDVKD. This sample was included in a study of blood T cells in healthy people across ages. Whole-study findings and limits: The donors' CMV status was not determined, possibly confounding changes in expanded clonotypes. Across the age range, TCR beta diversity per million T cells fell in a roughly linear way.

This rearrangement joins TRBV24-1 to TRBJ2-6; D not resolved. The clonotype was recovered from a man younger than 35 in good health. Sequencing was carried out using blood. CDR3 sequence: CATSDPTGANVLTF. CDR3 in DNA: TGTGCCACCAGTGATCCGACTGGGGCCAACGTCCTGACTTTC.